A selection of T cell receptor beta chains follows, all from one sample in a study of CD8 T cells in Susac syndrome. TCRdb redid the calling of the immunoSEQ multiplex PCR reads with MiXCR, one entry per CDR3 protein. The sample lists tens of thousands of distinct CDR3 sequences; just under 95% were seen once. Sample: CD8+ T cells from PBMCs. The receptors were sampled from a human donor in good health. CDR3s include the opening cysteine and the closing phenylalanine or tryptophan. A D gene is named only where the DNA matches it firmly. Clone size, where shown, is once, few, many, or a class for clones that have expanded.

d_gene: .
v_gene: TRBV19
abundance: .
j_gene: TRBJ1-5
CDR3aa: CASSRQETYQPQHF
CDR3nt: TGTGCCAGTAGTCGTCAGGAAACCTATCAGCCCCAGCATTTT

d_gene: .
v_gene: TRBV27
abundance: .
j_gene: TRBJ1-1
CDR3aa: CASSPLGGPMNTEAFF
CDR3nt: TGTGCCAGCAGTCCGCTTGGGGGACCGATGAACACTGAAGCTTTCTTT

d_gene: .
v_gene: TRBV20-1
abundance: .
j_gene: TRBJ1-1
CDR3aa: CSARGAGTEAFF
CDR3nt: TGCAGTGCTAGAGGAGCAGGCACTGAAGCTTTCTTT

d_gene: .
v_gene: TRBV14
abundance: once
j_gene: TRBJ1-1
CDR3aa: CASSQDAGNTEAFF
CDR3nt: TGTGCCAGCAGCCAAGATGCAGGGAACACTGAAGCTTTCTTT

d_gene: .
v_gene: TRBV29-1
abundance: .
j_gene: TRBJ2-2
CDR3aa: CSVGPLDTGELFF
CDR3nt: TGCAGCGTGGGTCCCTTGGACACCGGGGAGCTGTTTTTT

d_gene: .
v_gene: TRBV9
abundance: .
j_gene: TRBJ2-5
CDR3aa: CASSVVTGETQYF
CDR3nt: TGTGCCAGCAGCGTAGTAACCGGAGAGACCCAGTACTTC

d_gene: TRBD2
v_gene: TRBV29-1
abundance: .
j_gene: TRBJ2-1
CDR3aa: CSVEDNEETSGRRDEQFF
CDR3nt: TGCAGCGTTGAAGATAACGAGGAAACTAGCGGGAGAAGGGATGAGCAGTTCTTC

d_gene: TRBD1
v_gene: TRBV6-1
abundance: .
j_gene: TRBJ1-2
CDR3aa: CASSPEDRANLYGYTF
CDR3nt: TGTGCCAGCAGTCCCGAGGACAGGGCGAATCTCTATGGCTACACCTTC

d_gene: .
v_gene: TRBV5-1
abundance: .
j_gene: TRBJ2-7
CDR3aa: CASTASERRLRDEQYF
CDR3nt: TGCGCCAGCACGGCGTCTGAACGGAGACTACGGGACGAGCAGTACTTC

d_gene: .
v_gene: TRBV15
abundance: .
j_gene: TRBJ2-3
CDR3aa: CATSTLGVTDTQYF
CDR3nt: TGTGCCACCAGCACCCTGGGGGTCACAGATACGCAGTATTTT

d_gene: .
v_gene: TRBV29-1
abundance: .
j_gene: TRBJ1-2
CDR3aa: CSDSRDGGYTF
CDR3nt: TGCAGCGATAGTAGGGACGGAGGCTACACCTTC

d_gene: .
v_gene: TRBV27
abundance: .
j_gene: TRBJ2-7
CDR3aa: CASSFLGTPTYEQYF
CDR3nt: TGTGCCAGCAGTTTCCTGGGGACACCAACCTACGAGCAGTACTTC

d_gene: TRBD2
v_gene: TRBV9
abundance: once
j_gene: TRBJ2-1
CDR3aa: CASSVVPLAGLHEQFF
CDR3nt: TGTGCCAGCAGCGTAGTGCCACTAGCGGGGCTCCATGAGCAGTTCTTC

d_gene: .
v_gene: TRBV27
abundance: .
j_gene: TRBJ1-6
CDR3aa: CASSPWGGSSPLHF
CDR3nt: TGTGCCAGCAGTCCCTGGGGGGGCTCTTCACCCCTCCACTTT

d_gene: .
v_gene: TRBV6-2/TRBV6-3
abundance: .
j_gene: TRBJ2-3
CDR3aa: CASSYPSTPQDF
CDR3nt: TGTGCCAGCAGTTACCCTTCGACACCCCAAGATTTT

d_gene: .
v_gene: TRBV7-9
abundance: .
j_gene: TRBJ2-1
CDR3aa: CASSLFAGGNEQFF
CDR3nt: TGTGCCAGCAGCTTATTTGCGGGTGGCAATGAGCAGTTCTTC

d_gene: .
v_gene: TRBV29-1
abundance: .
j_gene: TRBJ1-1
CDR3aa: CSVEDAGAKMNTEAFF
CDR3nt: TGCAGCGTTGAAGATGCGGGGGCCAAGATGAACACTGAAGCTTTCTTT

d_gene: TRBD2
v_gene: TRBV20-1
abundance: .
j_gene: TRBJ2-1
CDR3aa: CSAVGLAGGYEQFF
CDR3nt: TGCAGTGCCGTGGGGCTAGCGGGAGGGTATGAGCAGTTCTTC

d_gene: TRBD2
v_gene: TRBV6-4
abundance: .
j_gene: TRBJ2-1
CDR3aa: CASSDSSGGDEQFF
CDR3nt: TGTGCCAGCAGTGACTCTAGCGGGGGGGATGAGCAGTTCTTC

d_gene: .
v_gene: TRBV9
abundance: .
j_gene: TRBJ2-2
CDR3aa: CASHGNTGELFF
CDR3nt: TGTGCCAGTCATGGGAACACCGGGGAGCTGTTTTTT

d_gene: TRBD2
v_gene: TRBV20-1
abundance: once
j_gene: TRBJ2-1
CDR3aa: CSARDQLAGVYEQFF
CDR3nt: TGCAGTGCTAGAGATCAGCTAGCGGGGGTTTATGAGCAGTTCTTC

d_gene: .
v_gene: TRBV12-5
abundance: .
j_gene: TRBJ2-7
CDR3aa: CASGYQGNEQYF
CDR3nt: TGTGCTAGTGGCTACCAAGGGAACGAGCAGTACTTC

d_gene: .
v_gene: TRBV20-1
abundance: .
j_gene: TRBJ2-2
CDR3aa: CSARIVQTGELFF
CDR3nt: TGCAGTGCTAGAATCGTCCAAACCGGGGAGCTGTTTTTT

d_gene: .
v_gene: TRBV29-1
abundance: .
j_gene: TRBJ2-1
CDR3aa: CSVEGKEGSSSYNEQFF
CDR3nt: TGCAGCGTTGAAGGAAAGGAGGGCTCCAGCTCCTACAATGAGCAGTTCTTC

d_gene: .
v_gene: TRBV9
abundance: .
j_gene: TRBJ2-3
CDR3aa: CASSVVMGHTDTQYF
CDR3nt: TGTGCCAGCAGCGTAGTGATGGGGCACACAGATACGCAGTATTTT

d_gene: .
v_gene: TRBV28
abundance: .
j_gene: TRBJ1-2
CDR3aa: CASSPAGYGYTF
CDR3nt: TGTGCCAGCAGTCCCGCGGGGTATGGCTACACCTTC

d_gene: .
v_gene: TRBV29-1
abundance: .
j_gene: TRBJ2-1
CDR3aa: CSVRARVQQFF
CDR3nt: TGCAGCGTCCGAGCCAGGGTGCAGCAGTTCTTC

d_gene: TRBD1
v_gene: TRBV20-1
abundance: .
j_gene: TRBJ1-6
CDR3aa: CSARDGAGGWNSPLHF
CDR3nt: TGCAGTGCTAGAGATGGGGCAGGGGGGTGGAATTCACCCCTCCACTTT

d_gene: .
v_gene: TRBV7-2
abundance: once
j_gene: TRBJ2-4
CDR3aa: CASSDRRAKGYIQYF
CDR3nt: TGTGCCAGCAGCGACCGCCGGGCCAAAGGGTACATTCAGTACTTC

d_gene: TRBD2
v_gene: TRBV5-1
abundance: .
j_gene: TRBJ2-1
CDR3aa: CASSLGLADVFYNEQFF
CDR3nt: TGCGCCAGCAGCTTGGGACTAGCGGACGTATTCTACAATGAGCAGTTCTTC

d_gene: .
v_gene: TRBV6-5
abundance: .
j_gene: TRBJ1-1
CDR3aa: CASRIGTGQTEAFF
CDR3nt: TGTGCCAGCAGGATTGGGACGGGACAAACTGAAGCTTTCTTT

d_gene: TRBD1
v_gene: TRBV24-1
abundance: once
j_gene: TRBJ2-3
CDR3aa: CATSQGTGSTDTQYF
CDR3nt: TGTGCCACCAGTCAGGGGACAGGGAGCACAGATACGCAGTATTTT

d_gene: .
v_gene: TRBV7-9
abundance: .
j_gene: TRBJ1-2
CDR3aa: CASSLGETGYTF
CDR3nt: TGTGCCAGCAGCCTGGGTGAAACAGGCTACACCTTC

d_gene: TRBD2
v_gene: TRBV24-1
abundance: .
j_gene: TRBJ2-1
CDR3aa: CATSDYSGSTTDEQFF
CDR3nt: TGTGCCACCAGTGATTATAGCGGGAGCACGACGGATGAGCAGTTCTTC

d_gene: TRBD1
v_gene: TRBV4-3
abundance: .
j_gene: TRBJ2-7
CDR3aa: CASSHRTGGYEQYF
CDR3nt: TGCGCCAGCAGCCATCGGACAGGGGGCTACGAGCAGTACTTC

d_gene: .
v_gene: TRBV2
abundance: .
j_gene: TRBJ2-5
CDR3aa: CAREERQETQYF
CDR3nt: TGTGCCAGGGAGGAGCGGCAAGAGACCCAGTACTTC

d_gene: .
v_gene: TRBV6-5
abundance: .
j_gene: TRBJ1-2
CDR3aa: CASSQGPPYGYTF
CDR3nt: TGTGCCAGCAGTCAGGGACCGCCTTATGGCTACACCTTC

d_gene: .
v_gene: TRBV7-9
abundance: once
j_gene: TRBJ2-3
CDR3aa: CASSPFRSAQDTQYF
CDR3nt: TGTGCCAGCAGCCCATTTAGGTCGGCGCAAGATACGCAGTATTTT

d_gene: TRBD1
v_gene: TRBV19
abundance: .
j_gene: TRBJ2-6
CDR3aa: CATLGQINSGANVLTF
CDR3nt: TGTGCCACCCTGGGACAGATTAACTCTGGGGCCAACGTCCTGACTTTC

d_gene: .
v_gene: TRBV27
abundance: .
j_gene: TRBJ1-2
CDR3aa: CASARALNYGYTF
CDR3nt: TGTGCCAGCGCCAGGGCACTGAACTATGGCTACACCTTC

d_gene: TRBD2
v_gene: TRBV9
abundance: .
j_gene: TRBJ2-1
CDR3aa: CASSESSGRANEQFF
CDR3nt: TGTGCCAGCAGCGAATCTAGCGGGAGGGCTAATGAGCAGTTCTTC

d_gene: .
v_gene: TRBV7-9
abundance: .
j_gene: TRBJ2-1
CDR3aa: CASSPQRHPGEQFF
CDR3nt: TGTGCCAGCAGCCCTCAGAGACACCCAGGAGAGCAGTTCTTC

d_gene: .
v_gene: TRBV20-1
abundance: .
j_gene: TRBJ1-5
CDR3aa: CSARDPVWGNQPQHF
CDR3nt: TGCAGTGCTAGAGACCCCGTGTGGGGAAATCAGCCCCAGCATTTT

d_gene: TRBD1
v_gene: TRBV5-4
abundance: .
j_gene: TRBJ2-2
CDR3aa: CASSAGTGETGELFF
CDR3nt: TGTGCCAGCAGCGCCGGGACAGGGGAAACCGGGGAGCTGTTTTTT

d_gene: .
v_gene: TRBV20-1
abundance: .
j_gene: TRBJ1-1
CDR3aa: CSATEQGSQETEAFF
CDR3nt: TGCAGTGCTACCGAACAGGGTTCGCAGGAAACTGAAGCTTTCTTT

d_gene: .
v_gene: TRBV3-1
abundance: .
j_gene: TRBJ1-2
CDR3aa: CASSPLTRGGDYGYTF
CDR3nt: TGTGCCAGCAGCCCACTCACACGGGGGGGAGACTATGGCTACACCTTC

d_gene: .
v_gene: TRBV29-1
abundance: .
j_gene: TRBJ1-1
CDR3aa: CSSGPVNTEAFF
CDR3nt: TGCAGCTCCGGACCTGTGAACACTGAAGCTTTCTTT

d_gene: TRBD1
v_gene: TRBV6-2/TRBV6-3
abundance: .
j_gene: TRBJ2-7
CDR3aa: CASSLPRQGAYEQYF
CDR3nt: TGTGCCAGCAGCCTACCTAGACAGGGGGCCTACGAGCAGTACTTC